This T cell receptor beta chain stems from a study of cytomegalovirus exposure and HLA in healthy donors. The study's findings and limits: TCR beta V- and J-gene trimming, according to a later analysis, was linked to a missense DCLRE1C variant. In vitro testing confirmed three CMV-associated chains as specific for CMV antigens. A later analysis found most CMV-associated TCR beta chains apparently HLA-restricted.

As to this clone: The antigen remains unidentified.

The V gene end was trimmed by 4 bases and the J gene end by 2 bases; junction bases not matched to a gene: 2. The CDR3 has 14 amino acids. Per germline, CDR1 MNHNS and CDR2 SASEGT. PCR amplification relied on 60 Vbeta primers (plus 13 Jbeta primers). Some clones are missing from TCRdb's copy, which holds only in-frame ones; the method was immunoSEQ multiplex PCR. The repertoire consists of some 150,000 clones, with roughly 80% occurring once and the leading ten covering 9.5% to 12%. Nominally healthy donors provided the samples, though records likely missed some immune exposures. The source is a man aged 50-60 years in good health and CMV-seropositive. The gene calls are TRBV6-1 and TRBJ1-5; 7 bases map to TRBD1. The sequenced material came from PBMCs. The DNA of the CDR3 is TGTGCCAGCAGTGGTCAGGGGGGCAATCAGCCCCAGCATTTT. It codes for CASSGQGGNQPQHF.